What follows is one T cell receptor beta chain and its context. In the same sample, other DNA sequences code for this CDR3. These data are taken from a study of blood T cell repertoires in COVID-19. Study overall: Whether acute or convalescent, the COVID-19 samples came from the United States, Italy and Spain. Sample material is recorded as cDNA or gDNA derived from T cells, B-cell-depleted T cells, or PBMCs.

Authors' methods: Scientists estimated how many nucleated cells there were by amplifying reference gene primers. Assay used: immunoSEQ multiplex PCR; TCRdb lists only in-frame clones, some missing. The V and J calls and the clone size are those of that table, but D and trimming were determined from the DNA. The sample contains 100,000 to 150,000 clones, roughly 80% of which appear only once. This sequence was found in a woman aged 45-60 years with acute or convalescent COVID-19. Sequencing used peripheral blood.

CDR3 DNA: TGCGCCAGCAGCTTTAGGGGAACTGAAGCTTTCTTT. It specifies CASSFRGTEAFF. The chain carries TRBV5-1 and TRBJ1-1; the D gene is possibly TRBD1 (5 bases). CDR3 length equals 12 residues. Per germline, CDR1 SGHRS and CDR2 YFSETQ. Trimming took 2 bases from V and 5 from J, leaving 7 bases between them.